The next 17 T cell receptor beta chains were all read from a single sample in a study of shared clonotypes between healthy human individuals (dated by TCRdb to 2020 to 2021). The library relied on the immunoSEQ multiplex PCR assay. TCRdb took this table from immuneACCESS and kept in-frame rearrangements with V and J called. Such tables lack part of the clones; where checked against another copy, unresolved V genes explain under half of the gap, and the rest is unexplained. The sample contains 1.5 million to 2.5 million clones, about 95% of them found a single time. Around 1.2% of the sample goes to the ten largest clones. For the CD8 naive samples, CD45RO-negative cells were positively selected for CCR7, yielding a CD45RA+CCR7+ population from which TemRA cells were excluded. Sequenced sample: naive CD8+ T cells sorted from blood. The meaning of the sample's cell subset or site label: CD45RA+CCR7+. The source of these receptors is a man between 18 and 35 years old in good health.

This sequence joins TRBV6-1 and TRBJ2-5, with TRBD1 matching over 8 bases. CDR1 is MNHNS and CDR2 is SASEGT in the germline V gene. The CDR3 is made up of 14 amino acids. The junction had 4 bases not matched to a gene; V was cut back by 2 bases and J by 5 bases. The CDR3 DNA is TGTGCCAGCAGTGAATGGACAGGGAGGGAGACCCAGTACTTC. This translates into CASSEWTGRETQYF.

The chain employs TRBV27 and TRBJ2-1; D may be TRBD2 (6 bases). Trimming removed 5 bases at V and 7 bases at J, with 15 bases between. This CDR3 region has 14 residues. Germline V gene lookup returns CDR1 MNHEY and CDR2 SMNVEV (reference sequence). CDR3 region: CASSMAGRWNEQFF. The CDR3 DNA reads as TGTGCCAGCAGTATGGCGGGACGGTGGAATGAGCAGTTCTTC.

In DNA, the CDR3 is TGCAGCGCCGGCCCCGGTTTCTCCTACGAGCAGTACTTC. Translating it yields CSAGPGFSYEQYF. This chain links TRBV29-1 with TRBJ2-7; D is unclear. V was cut by 7 bases and J by 0 bases, with 13 bases left in between. The CDR3 is 13 residues long. Germline loops: CDR1 SQVTM, CDR2 ANQGSEA.

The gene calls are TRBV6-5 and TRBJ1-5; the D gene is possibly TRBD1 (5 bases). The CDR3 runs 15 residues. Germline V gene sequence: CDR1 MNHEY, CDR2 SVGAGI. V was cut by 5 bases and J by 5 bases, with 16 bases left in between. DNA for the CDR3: TGTGCCAGCAGTCCCGACTCGGGGGGATATCAGCCCCAGCATTTT. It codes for CASSPDSGGYQPQHF.

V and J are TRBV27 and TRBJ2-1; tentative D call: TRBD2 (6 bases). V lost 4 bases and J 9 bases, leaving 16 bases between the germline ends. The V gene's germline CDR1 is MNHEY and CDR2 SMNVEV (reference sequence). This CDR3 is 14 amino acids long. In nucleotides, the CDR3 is TGTGCCAGCAGTTCCCAGGCTAGCGTTCGTGAGCAGTTCTTC. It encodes CASSSQASVREQFF.

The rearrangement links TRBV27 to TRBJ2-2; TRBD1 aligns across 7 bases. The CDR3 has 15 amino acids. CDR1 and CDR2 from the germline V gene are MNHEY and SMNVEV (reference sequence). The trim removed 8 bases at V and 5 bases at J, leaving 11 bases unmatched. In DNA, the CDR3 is TGTGCCAGCGGTAGGACAGGATGGTTAACCGGGGAGCTGTTTTTT. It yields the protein CASGRTGWLTGELFF.

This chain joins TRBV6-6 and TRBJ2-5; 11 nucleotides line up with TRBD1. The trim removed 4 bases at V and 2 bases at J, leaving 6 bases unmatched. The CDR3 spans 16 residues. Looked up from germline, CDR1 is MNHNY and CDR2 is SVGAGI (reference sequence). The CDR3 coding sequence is TGTGCCAGCAGTTCCACCGGGACAGGGGGTCAAGAGACCCAGTACTTC. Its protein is CASSSTGTGGQETQYF.

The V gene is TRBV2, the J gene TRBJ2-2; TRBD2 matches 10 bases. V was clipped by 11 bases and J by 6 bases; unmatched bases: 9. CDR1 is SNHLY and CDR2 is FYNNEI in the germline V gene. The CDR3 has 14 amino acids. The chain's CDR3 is CAGNSGRKPGELFF. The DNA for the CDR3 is TGTGCCGGCAATAGCGGGAGGAAACCCGGGGAGCTGTTTTTT.

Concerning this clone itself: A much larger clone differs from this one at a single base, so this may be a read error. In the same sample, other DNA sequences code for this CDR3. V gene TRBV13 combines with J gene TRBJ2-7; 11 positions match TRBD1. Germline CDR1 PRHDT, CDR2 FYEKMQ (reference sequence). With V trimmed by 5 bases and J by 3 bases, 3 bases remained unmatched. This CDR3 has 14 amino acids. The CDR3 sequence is CASSPGTGGYEQYF. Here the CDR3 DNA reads TGTGCCAGCAGCCCCGGGACAGGGGGCTACGAGCAGTACTTC.

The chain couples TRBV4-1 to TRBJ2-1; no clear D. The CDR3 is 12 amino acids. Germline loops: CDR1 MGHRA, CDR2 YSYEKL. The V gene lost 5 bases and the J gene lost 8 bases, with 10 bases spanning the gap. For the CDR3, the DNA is TGCGCCAGCAGCGAGGACGGCTATGAGCAGTTCTTC. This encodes CASSEDGYEQFF.

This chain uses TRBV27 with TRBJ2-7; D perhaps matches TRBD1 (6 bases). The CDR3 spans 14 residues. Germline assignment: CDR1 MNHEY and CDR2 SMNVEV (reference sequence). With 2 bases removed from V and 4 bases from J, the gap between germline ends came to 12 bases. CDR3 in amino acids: CASSLGGTDYEQYF. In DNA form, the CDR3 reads TGTGCCAGCAGTTTAGGGGGCACGGATTACGAGCAGTACTTC.

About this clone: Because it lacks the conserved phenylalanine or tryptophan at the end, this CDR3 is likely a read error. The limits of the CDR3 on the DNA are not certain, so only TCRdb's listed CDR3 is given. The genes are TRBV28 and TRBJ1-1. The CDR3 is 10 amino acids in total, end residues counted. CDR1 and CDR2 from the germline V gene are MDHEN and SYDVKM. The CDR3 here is CASSRGRSKS.

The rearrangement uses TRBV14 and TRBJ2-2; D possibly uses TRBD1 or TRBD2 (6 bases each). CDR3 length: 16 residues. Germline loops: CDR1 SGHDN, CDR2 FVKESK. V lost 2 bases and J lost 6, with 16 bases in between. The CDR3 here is CASSQLSGEVAGELFF. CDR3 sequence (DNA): TGTGCCAGCAGCCAACTCTCAGGGGAGGTAGCCGGGGAGCTGTTTTTT.

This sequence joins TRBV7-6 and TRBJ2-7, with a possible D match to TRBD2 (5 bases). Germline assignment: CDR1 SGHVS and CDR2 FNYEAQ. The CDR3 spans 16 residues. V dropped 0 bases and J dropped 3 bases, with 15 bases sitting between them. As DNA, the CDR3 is TGTGCCAGCAGCTTAGCATTCGGGGAAGGACTCTACGAGCAGTACTTC. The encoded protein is CASSLAFGEGLYEQYF.

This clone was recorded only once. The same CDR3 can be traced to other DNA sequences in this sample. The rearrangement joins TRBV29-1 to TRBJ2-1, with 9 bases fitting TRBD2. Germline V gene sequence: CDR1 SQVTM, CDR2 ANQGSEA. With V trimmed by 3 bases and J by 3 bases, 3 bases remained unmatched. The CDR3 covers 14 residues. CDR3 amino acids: CSVELAGLYNEQFF. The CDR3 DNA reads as TGCAGCGTTGAGCTAGCGGGGCTCTACAATGAGCAGTTCTTC.

CDR3 in amino acids: CASSYKWEGINYGYTF. The CDR3 bases are TGTGCCAGCAGTTACAAGTGGGAGGGAATTAACTATGGCTACACCTTC. This chain uses TRBV6-5 with TRBJ1-2, with D hard to call. Germline CDR1 and CDR2: MNHEY and SVGAGI. The germline V and J ends were trimmed by 2 bases and 1 base, with 14 bases remaining between them. The CDR3 has 16 residues.

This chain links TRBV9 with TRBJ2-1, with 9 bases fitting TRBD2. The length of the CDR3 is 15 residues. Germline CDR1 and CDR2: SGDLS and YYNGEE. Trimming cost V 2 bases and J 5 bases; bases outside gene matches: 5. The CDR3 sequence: CASSVGLAPNNEQFF. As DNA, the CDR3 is TGTGCCAGCAGCGTTGGACTAGCGCCGAACAATGAGCAGTTCTTC.